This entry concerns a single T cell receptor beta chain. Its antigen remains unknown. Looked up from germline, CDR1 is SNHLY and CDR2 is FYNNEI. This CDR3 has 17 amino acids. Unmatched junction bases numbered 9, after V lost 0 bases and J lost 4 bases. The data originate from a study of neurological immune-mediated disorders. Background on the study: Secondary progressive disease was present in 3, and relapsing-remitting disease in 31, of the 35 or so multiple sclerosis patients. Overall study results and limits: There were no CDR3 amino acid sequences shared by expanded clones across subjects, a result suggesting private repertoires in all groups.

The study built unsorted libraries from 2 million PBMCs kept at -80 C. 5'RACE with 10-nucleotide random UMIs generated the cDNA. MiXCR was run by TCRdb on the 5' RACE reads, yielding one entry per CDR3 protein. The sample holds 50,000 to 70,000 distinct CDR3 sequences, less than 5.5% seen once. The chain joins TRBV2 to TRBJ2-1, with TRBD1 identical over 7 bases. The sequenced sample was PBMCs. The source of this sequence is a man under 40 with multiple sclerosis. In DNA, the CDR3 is TGTGCCAGCAGTGAAGCTTATACAGGGGAATCGTACAATGAGCAGTTCTTC. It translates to CASSEAYTGESYNEQFF.